The 32 T cell receptor beta chains below were found in one sample sequenced in a study of T cell responses to AZD1222 COVID-19 vaccine. Sequenced by immunoSEQ multiplex PCR; TCRdb stores in-frame clones only, minus some. The repertoire includes 150,000 to 160,000 clones, 90% of them detected once, and 15% to 20% sits in the top ten. Sequencing was performed on peripheral blood, taken on day 0 of AZD1222 vaccination. The receptor source for this set is an adult in good health.

The chain links TRBV15 to TRBJ2-7; D unclear. Trimming pared 5 bases from V and 0 bases from J, leaving 14 bases between. The V gene's germline CDR1 is LNHNV and CDR2 YYDKDF (reference sequence). This CDR3 is built from 15 residues. The CDR3 here is CATSDALVYSYEQYF. CDR3 bases: TGTGCCACCAGCGACGCGTTGGTGTACTCCTACGAGCAGTACTTC.

The sample holds one count of this clone. The chain combines TRBV7-9 with TRBJ1-2; tentatively, D is TRBD1 (5 bases). V was trimmed by 1 base and J by 4 bases, leaving 13 bases between them. Germline CDR1 reads SEHNR; CDR2 reads FQNEAQ (reference sequence). CDR3 length equals 15 residues. CDR3 protein: CASSLGQPQLYGYTF. The DNA of the CDR3 is TGTGCCAGCAGCTTAGGACAGCCTCAACTCTATGGCTACACCTTC.

This sequence joins TRBV18 and TRBJ2-1; maybe TRBD2 (6 bases). Trimming took off 1 base at V and 5 bases at J, with 12 bases between the two ends. The CDR3 has 15 amino acids. Germline CDR1 reads KGHSH; CDR2 reads LQKENI. In DNA form, the CDR3 reads TGTGCCAGCTCACCACAGGGGACTTTGGACAATGAGCAGTTCTTC. Encoded protein: CASSPQGTLDNEQFF.

The chain combines TRBV27 with TRBJ1-4; maybe TRBD1 (5 bases). Germline loops: CDR1 MNHEY, CDR2 SMNVEV (reference sequence). The CDR3 length is 17 residues. Trimming left V 7 bases short and J 6 bases short, with 24 bases between. The CDR3 protein is CASKKVGQGLKHEKLFF. In DNA, the CDR3 is TGTGCCAGCAAAAAAGTCGGGCAGGGCCTTAAACATGAAAAACTGTTTTTT.

V usage is TRBV7-2 and J usage is TRBJ2-6, with D maybe TRBD1 (6 bases). V was cut by 4 bases and J by 4 bases, with 17 bases left in between. The CDR3 contains 17 residues. From germline, CDR1 is SGHTA and CDR2 FQGNSA. CDR3 protein: CASSSQGIGEGANVLTF. CDR3 sequence (DNA): TGTGCCAGCAGCTCGCAGGGGATTGGGGAGGGGGCCAACGTCCTGACTTTC.

The chain uses TRBV5-1 and TRBJ2-3; maybe TRBD1 (5 bases). The CDR3 sequence is 15 residues long. The germline CDR1 and CDR2 sequences are SGHRS and YFSETQ. V was shortened by 2 bases and J by 3 bases, with 13 bases between the two germline ends. Here the CDR3 reads CASSLGAGITDTQYF. Written as DNA, the CDR3 is TGCGCCAGCAGCTTAGGTGCAGGGATTACAGATACGCAGTATTTT.

This chain uses TRBV25-1 with TRBJ2-3; either TRBD1 or TRBD2 may fit D (5 bases each). The germline V gene has CDR1 MGHDK and CDR2 SYGVNS. This CDR3 has 14 amino acids. V lost 6 bases to trimming and J lost 0 bases, with 10 bases between them. CDR3 DNA: TGTGCCAGCAGGGGACGGACCAGCACAGATACGCAGTATTTT. Encoded protein: CASRGRTSTDTQYF.

This clone has only a few counts. The chain links TRBV2 to TRBJ2-2, with D perhaps matching TRBD2 (6 bases). The ends were cut back, 10 bases at V and 4 bases at J, with 13 bases in the middle. This CDR3 comprises 13 residues. CDR1 is SNHLY and CDR2 is FYNNEI in the germline V gene. This CDR3 reads CATPGLITGELFF. As DNA, the CDR3 is TGTGCCACCCCGGGACTGATCACCGGGGAGCTGTTTTTT.

This chain connects TRBV7-2 to TRBJ1-2; D is undetermined. The V gene lost 1 base and the J gene lost 5 bases, with 8 bases spanning the gap. Germline V CDR1 and CDR2: SGHTA, FQGNSA. The length of the CDR3 is 13 residues. In DNA, the CDR3 is TGTGCCAGCAGCTTAGGGCAGAAATATGGCTACACCTTC. Its translation: CASSLGQKYGYTF.

V gene TRBV7-8 combines with J gene TRBJ2-3; D remains unclear. V lost 1 base and J 3 bases, leaving 14 bases between the germline ends. This CDR3 spans 16 amino acids. The germline V gene has CDR1 SGHVS and CDR2 FQNEAQ. In nucleotides, the CDR3 is TGTGCCAGCAGCTTAGGACCTGCATCCGGGACAGATACGCAGTATTTT. Its translation: CASSLGPASGTDTQYF.

The chain combines TRBV14 with TRBJ2-7; D possibly uses TRBD1 or TRBD2 (6 bases each). V lost 10 bases and J 1 base, leaving 14 bases between the germline ends. The CDR3 consists of 13 residues. Germline V gene data show CDR1 as SGHDN and CDR2 as FVKESK. The DNA of the CDR3 is TGTGCCATCGGGGGCGGGTTTTCCTACGAGCAGTACTTC. It encodes CAIGGGFSYEQYF.

DNA for the CDR3: TGTGCCAGCAGCTCCCGGGACGAGGGAAACACCATATATTTT. Residues: CASSSRDEGNTIYF. The chain recombines TRBV11-2 with TRBJ1-3, with D possibly TRBD1 on 5 matching bases. The V end was cut by 4 bases, the J end by 4 bases, with 11 bases between. The CDR3 runs 14 residues. Germline CDR1 and CDR2: SGHAT and FQNNGV.

V and J are TRBV12-5 and TRBJ1-5; D is perhaps TRBD1 (5 bases). The CDR3 loop spans 15 amino acids. Germline V lookup: CDR1 LGHNT, CDR2 FRNRAP. Trimming removed 6 bases at V and 1 base at J, with 13 bases between. The CDR3 DNA reads as TGTGCTAGTGGCCCCGATGGGGGAAGCAATCAGCCCCAGCATTTT. It encodes CASGPDGGSNQPQHF.

The V and J genes are TRBV3-1 (or the pseudogene TRBV3-2) and TRBJ2-1, with unresolved D. The CDR3 covers 17 residues. Germline CDR1 LGHDT, CDR2 YNNKEL (reference sequence). V lost 4 bases, J lost 0 bases, and 16 bases lay in between. Written as DNA, the CDR3 is TGTGCCAGCAGCCCTCGTTATTCCCTCCGCTCCTACAATGAGCAGTTCTTC. The encoded protein is CASSPRYSLRSYNEQFF.

This chain joins TRBV28 and TRBJ1-2; D remains unclear. This CDR3 is built from 13 residues. Germline loops: CDR1 MDHEN, CDR2 SYDVKM. Trimming took 3 bases from V and 8 from J, leaving 13 bases between them. The CDR3 region is CASSFRSGLGYTF. CDR3 DNA: TGTGCCAGCAGTTTTCGATCTGGGCTCGGCTACACCTTC.

V gene TRBV27 combines with J gene TRBJ2-1; maybe TRBD1 (7 bases). Trimming removed 2 bases from V and 10 bases from J, with 21 bases in between. Looked up from germline, CDR1 is MNHEY and CDR2 is SMNVEV (reference sequence). This CDR3 has 16 amino acids. The CDR3 coding sequence is TGTGCCAGCAGTTTAATCCCCAGTGGAGGGGGCAGGGAGCAGTTCTTC. This sequence encodes CASSLIPSGGGREQFF.

CDR3: CSASPGQSMNTGELFF. The CDR3 DNA reads TGCAGTGCTAGTCCGGGACAGAGCATGAACACCGGGGAGCTGTTTTTT. The J gene is TRBJ2-2, the V gene TRBV20-1; 7 bases match TRBD1. There are 16 residues in the CDR3. Trimming at V came to 3 bases and at J to 1 base, leaving 8 bases not matched to a gene. Looked up from germline, CDR1 is DFQATT and CDR2 is SNEGSKA (reference sequence).

This clone was detected once. The V call is TRBV24-1, the J call TRBJ1-2; 7 nucleotides line up with TRBD1. Germline V gene sequence: CDR1 KGHDR, CDR2 SFDVKD. The CDR3 has 15 residues. The trim removed 3 bases at V and 7 bases at J, leaving 10 bases unmatched. CDR3 loop: CATSDQGGALGGYTF. CDR3 nucleotides: TGTGCCACCAGTGATCAGGGGGGGGCGCTCGGTGGCTACACCTTC.

CDR3: CASSRTDTQYF. The CDR3 coding sequence is TGTGCCAGCAGCCGAACAGATACGCAGTATTTT. The chain has TRBV9 and TRBJ2-3; D ambiguous. The V and J ends lost 4 bases and 3 bases respectively, with 3 bases between them. Germline V lookup: CDR1 SGDLS, CDR2 YYNGEE. The CDR3 consists of 11 residues.

J is TRBJ1-2 and V is TRBV10-3, with 7 bases lining up with TRBD1. The CDR3 spans 13 residues. V lost 6 bases, J lost 7 bases, and 8 bases stayed unmatched. Looked up from germline, CDR1 is ENHRY and CDR2 is SYGVKD. The CDR3: CAISDRDGVGYTF. The CDR3 nucleotides read TGTGCCATCAGCGACAGGGACGGGGTTGGCTACACCTTC.

The V call is TRBV1, the J call TRBJ2-1; TRBD2, the table's D call, lacks a check against the DNA. TRBV1 is described as a pseudogene. The CDR3 contains 15 residues. As DNA, the CDR3 is TGCACCAGCAGCCAGCTCCTAGGCCCCTACAATGAGCAGTTCTTC. Amino acids: CTSSQLLGPYNEQFF.

CDR3 nucleotides: TGTGCCAGCTCACCGGGGGTAACTAATGAAAAACTGTTTTTT. Protein product: CASSPGVTNEKLFF. This chain uses TRBV18 with TRBJ1-4, with D perhaps TRBD1 (5 bases). V gave up 3 bases and J gave up 1 base, with 6 bases separating them. Germline assignment: CDR1 KGHSH and CDR2 LQKENI. The CDR3 has 14 residues.

The rearrangement links TRBV9 to TRBJ2-5, with 10 bases matching TRBD1. Looked up from germline, CDR1 is SGDLS and CDR2 is YYNGEE. V shed 5 bases and J 5 bases; nucleotides not matched to a gene: 9. The CDR3 has 15 residues. The CDR3 is CASSQSTGGSETQYF. The CDR3 DNA reads as TGTGCCAGCAGTCAATCGACAGGGGGCTCGGAGACCCAGTACTTC. Using reference TRBV9 and TRBJ2-5 for the parts outside the CDR3, the full variable domain is DSGVTQTPKHLITATGQRVTLRCSPRSGDLSVYWYQQSLDQGLQFLIQYYNGEERAKGNILERFSAQQFPDLHSELNLSSLELGDSALYFCASSQSTGGSETQYFGPGTRLLVL.

CDR3 protein: CASSSNGGEQYF. CDR3 sequence (DNA): TGTGCCAGCAGCTCGAACGGGGGTGAGCAGTACTTC. The V gene is TRBV7-2, the J gene TRBJ2-7; weak D call: TRBD2 (6 bases). The CDR3 length is 12 residues. The V gene's germline CDR1 is SGHTA and CDR2 FQGNSA. Deletions cut 4 bases from V and 7 bases from J, with 11 bases between.

The rearrangement uses TRBV27 and TRBJ1-1; 7 bases line up with TRBD1. The germline CDR1 and CDR2 sequences are MNHEY and SMNVEV (reference sequence). This CDR3 has 18 amino acids. After removal of 4 bases from V and 2 bases from J, the junction contained 16 bases not matched to a gene. As DNA, the CDR3 is TGTGCCAGCAGTTCTTTCCGCGGACAGGACCCCCTCAACACTGAAGCTTTCTTT. Amino acid sequence: CASSSFRGQDPLNTEAFF.

The genes are TRBV5-4 and TRBJ1-1, with D unclear. Germline V gene data show CDR1 as SGHNT and CDR2 as YYREEE (reference sequence). V lost 2 bases to trimming and J lost 1 base, with 6 bases between them. The CDR3 is made up of 13 amino acids. The CDR3 sequence is CASSLTANTEAFF. CDR3 nucleotide sequence: TGTGCCAGCAGCTTAACAGCGAACACTGAAGCTTTCTTT.

The genes are TRBV5-8 and TRBJ1-6; D may be TRBD1 (5 bases). Looked up from germline, CDR1 is SGHTS and CDR2 is YDEGEE. The CDR3 consists of 14 residues. V was shortened by 2 bases and J by 7 bases, with 10 bases between the two germline ends. The CDR3 is CASSFGGANSPLHF. CDR3 DNA sequence: TGTGCCAGCAGCTTCGGGGGAGCGAATTCACCCCTCCACTTT.

This chain connects TRBV7-3 to TRBJ2-1; D may correspond to TRBD1 or TRBD2 (5 bases each). The CDR3 sequence is 15 residues long. Germline values: CDR1 SGHTA, CDR2 FQGTGA. With 5 bases removed from V and 7 bases from J, the gap between germline ends came to 18 bases. For the CDR3, the DNA is TGTGCCAGCAGCGATCCCGGGACCCCAATTAATGAGCAGTTCTTC. It encodes CASSDPGTPINEQFF.

The V and J genes are TRBV5-5 and TRBJ2-1, with 11 bases aligning to TRBD1. With 2 bases clipped from V and 7 bases from J, the junction kept 5 bases outside the gene matches. From germline, CDR1 is SGHKS and CDR2 YYEKEE (reference sequence). The CDR3 covers 15 residues. The CDR3 sequence: CASSFGQGARNEQFF. The CDR3 DNA is TGTGCCAGCAGCTTTGGACAGGGGGCGAGGAATGAGCAGTTCTTC. Combining the CDR3 with reference TRBV5-5 and TRBJ2-1 gives the whole variable domain DAGVTQSPTHLIKTRGQQVTLRCSPISGHKSVSWYQQVLGQGPQFIFQYYEKEERGRGNFPDRFSARQFPNYSSELNVNALLLGDSALYLCASSFGQGARNEQFFGPGTRLTVL.

The gene calls are TRBV30 and TRBJ2-1; 10 bases align to TRBD2. J lost 7 bases, V lost 1 base, and 7 bases had no gene match. Germline CDR1 GTSNPN, CDR2 SVGIG (reference sequence). The CDR3 contains 15 residues. CDR3 sequence (DNA): TGTGCCTGGAGTGGGTCTAGCGGGAGAACGAATGAGCAGTTCTTC. It yields the protein CAWSGSSGRTNEQFF.

CDR3 sequence reads: CASSLAASVFQETQYF. The CDR3 DNA is TGTGCCAGCAGCTTAGCTGCTAGCGTCTTCCAAGAGACCCAGTACTTC. V usage is TRBV7-9 and J usage is TRBJ2-5, with a tentative D call TRBD2 (6 bases). The germline gives CDR1 SEHNR, CDR2 FQNEAQ (reference sequence). The V and J ends lost 0 bases and 1 base respectively, with 12 bases between them. The CDR3 contains 16 residues.

This rearrangement joins TRBV6-5 to TRBJ1-1, with 8 bases matching TRBD1. Germline V CDR1 and CDR2: MNHEY, SVGAGI. V dropped 7 bases and J dropped 3; count of bases not matched to a gene: 7. The CDR3 contains 14 residues. The CDR3 coding sequence is TGTGCCAGCAACCGCAGGGGGCGGGACACTGAAGCTTTCTTT. It translates to CASNRRGRDTEAFF.